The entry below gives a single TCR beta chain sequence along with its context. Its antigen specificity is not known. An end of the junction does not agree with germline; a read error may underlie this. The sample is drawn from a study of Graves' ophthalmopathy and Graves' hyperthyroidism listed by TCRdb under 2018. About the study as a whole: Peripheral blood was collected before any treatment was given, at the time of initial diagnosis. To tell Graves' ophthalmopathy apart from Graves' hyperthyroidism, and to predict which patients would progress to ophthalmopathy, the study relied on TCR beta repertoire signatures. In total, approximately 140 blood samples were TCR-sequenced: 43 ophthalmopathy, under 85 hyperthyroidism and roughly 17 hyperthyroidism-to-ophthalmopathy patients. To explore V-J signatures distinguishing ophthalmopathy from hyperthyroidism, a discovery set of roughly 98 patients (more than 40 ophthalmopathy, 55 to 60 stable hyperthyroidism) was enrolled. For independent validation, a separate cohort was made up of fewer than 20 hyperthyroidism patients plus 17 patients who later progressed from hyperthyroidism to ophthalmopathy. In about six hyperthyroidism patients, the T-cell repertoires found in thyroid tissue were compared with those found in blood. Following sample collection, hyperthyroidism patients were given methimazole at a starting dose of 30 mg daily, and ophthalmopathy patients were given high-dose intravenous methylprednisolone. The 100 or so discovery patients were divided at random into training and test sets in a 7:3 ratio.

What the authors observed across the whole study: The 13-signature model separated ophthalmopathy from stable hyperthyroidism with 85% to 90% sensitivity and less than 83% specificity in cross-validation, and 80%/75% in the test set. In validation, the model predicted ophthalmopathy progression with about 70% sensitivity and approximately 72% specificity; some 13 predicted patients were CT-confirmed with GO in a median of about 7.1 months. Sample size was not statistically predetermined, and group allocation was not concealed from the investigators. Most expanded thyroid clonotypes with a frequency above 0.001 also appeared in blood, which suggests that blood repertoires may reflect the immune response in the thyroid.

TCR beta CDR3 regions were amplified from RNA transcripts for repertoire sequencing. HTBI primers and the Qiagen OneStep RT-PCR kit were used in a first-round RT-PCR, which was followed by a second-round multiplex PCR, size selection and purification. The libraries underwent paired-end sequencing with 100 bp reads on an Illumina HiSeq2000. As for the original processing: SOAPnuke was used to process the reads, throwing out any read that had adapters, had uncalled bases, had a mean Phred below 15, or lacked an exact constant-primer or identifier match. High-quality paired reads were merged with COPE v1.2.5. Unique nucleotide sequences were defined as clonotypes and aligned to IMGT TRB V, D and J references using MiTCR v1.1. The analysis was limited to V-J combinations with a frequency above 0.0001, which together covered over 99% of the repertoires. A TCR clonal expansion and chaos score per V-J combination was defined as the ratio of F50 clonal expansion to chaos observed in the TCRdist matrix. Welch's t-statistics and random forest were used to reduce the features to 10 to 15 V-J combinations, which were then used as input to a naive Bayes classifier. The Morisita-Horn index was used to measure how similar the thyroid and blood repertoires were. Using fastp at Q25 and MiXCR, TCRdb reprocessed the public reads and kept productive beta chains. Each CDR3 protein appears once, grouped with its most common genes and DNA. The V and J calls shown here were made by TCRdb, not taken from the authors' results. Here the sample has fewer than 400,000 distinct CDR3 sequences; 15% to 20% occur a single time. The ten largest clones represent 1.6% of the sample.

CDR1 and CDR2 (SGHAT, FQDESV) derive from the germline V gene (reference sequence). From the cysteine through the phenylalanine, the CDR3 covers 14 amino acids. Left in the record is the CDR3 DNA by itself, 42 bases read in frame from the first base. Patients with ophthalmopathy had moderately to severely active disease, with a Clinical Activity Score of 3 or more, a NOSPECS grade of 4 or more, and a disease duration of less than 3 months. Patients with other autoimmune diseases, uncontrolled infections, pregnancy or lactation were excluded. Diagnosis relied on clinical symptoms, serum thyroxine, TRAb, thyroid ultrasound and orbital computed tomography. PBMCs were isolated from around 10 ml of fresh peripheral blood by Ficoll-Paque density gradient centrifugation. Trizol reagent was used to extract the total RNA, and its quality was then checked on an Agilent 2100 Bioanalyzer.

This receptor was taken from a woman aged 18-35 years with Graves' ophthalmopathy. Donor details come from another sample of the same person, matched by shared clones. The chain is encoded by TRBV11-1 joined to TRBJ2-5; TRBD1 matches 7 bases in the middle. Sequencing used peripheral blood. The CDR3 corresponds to CASSTTGSAMTLYF. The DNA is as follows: TGTGCCAGCAGCACGACAGGGTCCGCCATGACCCTGTACTTC.